The 13 T cell receptor beta chains below were found in one sample sequenced in a study of regulatory T cells in long-lasting Graves disease. Time point here: newly diagnosed GD, antithyroid drugs for less than 3 months. Extracted PBMC RNA gave rise to the TCR library. Libraries of TCR beta came from iRepertoire HTBI primers plus Arm-PCR of CDR3 regions. TCRdb re-derived calls from the multiplex PCR reads in MiXCR, one entry per CDR3 protein. The sample has about 420,000 distinct CDR3 sequences, 15% to 20% seen once. These data are also associated with another study on T cells in Graves' hyperthyroidism and ophthalmopathy.

Sequencing was performed on peripheral blood mononuclear cells (PBMCs), taken at new diagnosis, from a patient treated with antithyroid drugs. Every receptor here comes from a woman in her late teens or twenties with Graves disease.

This clonotype was counted at least ten times. The V and J genes are TRBV7-9 and TRBJ2-7; D is perhaps TRBD1 (6 bases). With 8 bases removed from V and 0 bases from J, the gap between germline ends came to 11 bases. CDR3 length: 13 residues. Germline V gene data show CDR1 as SEHNR and CDR2 as FQNEAQ (reference sequence). This chain's CDR3 is CASQRGSSYEQYF. For the CDR3, the DNA is TGTGCCAGCCAAAGGGGGAGCTCCTACGAGCAGTACTTC.

As concerns this clonotype: Lacking the conserved final phenylalanine or tryptophan, this CDR3 likely reflects a read error. J is TRBJ2-1 and V is TRBV28, with D tentatively TRBD2 (6 bases). This CDR3 spans 13 amino acids. Germline loops: CDR1 MDHEN, CDR2 SYDVKM. The germline V and J ends were trimmed by 5 bases and 7 bases, with 12 bases remaining between them. This CDR3 reads CASSPGRINEQFS. The CDR3 DNA reads as TGTGCCAGCAGTCCAGGGAGGATAAATGAGCAGTTCTCC.

This clonotype was observed at least ten times. The V gene is TRBV3-1, the J gene TRBJ2-5; no clear D gene. The CDR3 extends over 13 amino acids. Germline V gene lookup returns CDR1 LGHDT and CDR2 YNNKEL (reference sequence). The V end was cut by 2 bases, the J end by 5 bases, with 9 bases between. CDR3: CASSQPPRETQYF. CDR3 bases: TGTGCCAGCAGCCAACCGCCTCGGGAGACCCAGTACTTC.

This clonotype was recorded a few times. This chain links TRBV5-4 with TRBJ1-3, with no clear D. CDR1 is SGHNT and CDR2 is YYREEE in the germline V gene (reference sequence). V gave up 0 bases and J gave up 0 bases, with 7 bases separating them. CDR3 length equals 15 residues. CDR3 sequence (DNA): TGTGCCAGCAGCTTGGGAGCGGACTCTGGAAACACCATATATTTT. Encoded protein: CASSLGADSGNTIYF.

The chain is built from TRBV28 and TRBJ2-3, with TRBD1 identical over 9 bases. With the DNA end fitting TRBJ2-7 better, the J assignment may be wrong. The CDR3 sequence is 18 residues long. Germline loops: CDR1 MDHEN, CDR2 SYDVKM. The CDR3 here is CASSLLWTGTGISYEQYF. CDR3 nucleotide sequence: TGTGCCAGCAGTTTATTATGGACCGGGACAGGGATTTCCTACGAGCAGTACTTC.

This clonotype was recorded many times. V usage is TRBV20-1 and J usage is TRBJ1-1; maybe TRBD1 (6 bases). Trimming took off 0 bases at V and 1 base at J, with 18 bases between the two ends. CDR1 is DFQATT, CDR2 SNEGSKA, per germline (reference sequence). The CDR3 is 17 amino acids. CDR3 protein: CSARDGGRVIPNTEAFF. The DNA for the CDR3 is TGCAGTGCTAGAGATGGGGGGCGCGTCATCCCGAACACTGAAGCTTTCTTT.

About this clonotype: A much larger clone differs from this one at a single base, so this may be a read error. The CDR3 reads CASNLGGQGAGEQYF. In DNA form, the CDR3 reads TGTGCCAGCAATTTAGGGGGACAGGGAGCCGGGGAGCAGTACTTC. The rearrangement links TRBV28 to TRBJ2-7; 9 bases map to TRBD1. CDR1 is MDHEN and CDR2 is SYDVKM in the germline V gene. This CDR3 comprises 15 residues.

The chain is built from TRBV4-1 and TRBJ2-7; D perhaps matches TRBD2 (6 bases). CDR1 is MGHRA and CDR2 is YSYEKL in the germline V gene. The CDR3 extends over 15 amino acids. V lost 0 bases, J lost 5 bases, and 14 bases lay in between. The CDR3 region has the DNA TGCGCCAGCAGCCAAGAGGTACGGGAGTCCCACGAGCAGTACTTC. Translating it yields CASSQEVRESHEQYF.

The table lists this clonotype with a few counts. The chain couples TRBV12-3 or TRBV12-4 to TRBJ2-1; TRBD2 matches 11 bases. The V gene end was trimmed by 2 bases and the J gene end by 7 bases; junction bases not matched to a gene: 4. The length of the CDR3 is 15 residues. The CDR3 DNA sequence: TGTGCCAGCAGTTTATTGGGACTAGCGGCTAATGAGCAGTTCTTC. Amino acids: CASSLLGLAANEQFF.

This clonotype was recorded a few times. The V call is TRBV6-5, the J call TRBJ2-7, with TRBD1 as a possible D gene (7 bases). Trimming left V 4 bases short and J 3 bases short, with 13 bases between. Germline CDR1 is MNHEY and CDR2 is SVGAGI. The CDR3 length is 14 residues. CDR3 bases: TGTGCCAGCAGTTTCCACAGGGGAGGCTACGAGCAGTACTTC. It encodes CASSFHRGGYEQYF.

J is TRBJ2-7 and V is TRBV7-2; D remains unclear. V was shortened by 4 bases and J by 0 bases, with 13 bases between the two germline ends. Germline V CDR1 and CDR2: SGHTA, FQGNSA. The CDR3 extends over 15 amino acids. Here the CDR3 DNA reads TGTGCCAGCAGCTATTTTCCCGGGCCCTCCTACGAGCAGTACTTC. Amino acid sequence: CASSYFPGPSYEQYF. Supplemented by reference TRBV7-2 and TRBJ2-7, the full variable domain reads GAGVSQSPSNKVTEKGKDVELRCDPISGHTALYWYRQSLGQGLEFLIYFQGNSAPDKSGLPSDRFSAERTGGSVSTLTIQRTQQEDSAVYLCASSYFPGPSYEQYFGPGTRLTVT.

This clonotype was recorded once. This clone may be a read error of a much larger clone one base away. The chain has TRBV7-3 and TRBJ2-7; 10 nucleotides align to TRBD1. The CDR3 loop spans 16 amino acids. Per germline, CDR1 SGHTA and CDR2 FQGTGA. This CDR3 is CVSSLGPGQGAYEQYF. DNA of the CDR3: TGTGTCAGCAGCTTAGGTCCTGGACAGGGGGCCTACGAGCAGTACTTC.

This clonotype was seen repeatedly, ten times or more. The V gene is TRBV28, the J gene TRBJ2-7; D possibly corresponds to TRBD1 (5 bases). CDR1 is MDHEN and CDR2 is SYDVKM in the germline V gene. The CDR3 contains 13 residues. The germline V and J ends were trimmed by 4 bases and 2 bases, with 9 bases remaining between them. The CDR3 DNA reads TGTGCCAGCAGTTCAGGGTGGACCTACGAGCAGTACTTC. It codes for CASSSGWTYEQYF.